One sample yielded the 21 T cell receptor beta chains listed below, sequenced in a study of blood T cell repertoires in COVID-19. The method was immunoSEQ multiplex PCR; TCRdb's version includes in-frame clones alone and lacks a portion of them. This table holds around 160,000 clones, 80% to 90% found once. The material sequenced was peripheral blood. These receptors were taken from a human donor in a cohort sampled during active COVID-19.

The V and J genes are TRBV7-2 and TRBJ2-7, with 10 bases matching TRBD1. Germline V lookup: CDR1 SGHTA, CDR2 FQGNSA. Losses at the gene ends were 6 bases for V and 5 bases for J; bases not matched to a gene: 4. This CDR3 has 13 residues. The CDR3 region has the DNA TGTGCCAGCAGATTGACAGGGGGCAACGAGCAGTACTTC. Translated, it gives CASRLTGGNEQYF.

This clone has only a few counts. The chain carries TRBV4-3 and TRBJ1-6; no clear D. The CDR3 consists of 20 residues. Trimming stripped 4 bases from V and 0 bases from J, with 22 bases between. Looked up from germline, CDR1 is LGHNA and CDR2 is YSLEER. As DNA, the CDR3 is TGCGCCAGCAGCCCCGTCAGCTATGGGCGCTCGAGCTCCTATAATTCACCCCTCCACTTT. It specifies CASSPVSYGRSSSYNSPLHF.

This clone was seen a single time. V and J are TRBV19 and TRBJ1-5; TRBD1 agrees at 7 bases. Germline V gene data show CDR1 as LNHDA and CDR2 as SQIVND (reference sequence). Trimming at V came to 2 bases and at J to 2 bases, leaving 0 bases not matched to a gene. This CDR3 is built from 14 residues. CDR3 bases: TGTGCCAGTAGTATAACAGGGGGCAATCAGCCCCAGCATTTT. Protein product: CASSITGGNQPQHF.

The V and J genes are TRBV11-2 and TRBJ1-1; D possibly corresponds to TRBD1 (5 bases). This CDR3 has 13 amino acids. Germline CDR1 and CDR2: SGHAT and FQNNGV. The germline V and J ends were trimmed by 3 bases and 4 bases, with 9 bases remaining between them. CDR3 nucleotides: TGTGCCAGCAGCTTCCAGGGATCCACTGAAGCTTTCTTT. This sequence encodes CASSFQGSTEAFF.

V usage is TRBV24-1 and J usage is TRBJ2-2; 9 nucleotides match TRBD1. Germline CDR1 and CDR2: KGHDR and SFDVKD. The CDR3 consists of 16 residues. V trimming: 6 bases; J trimming: 6 bases; junction bases outside the gene matches: 10. Here the CDR3 reads CATSRTGGDSPGELFF. In nucleotides, the CDR3 is TGTGCCACCAGTCGAACAGGGGGCGATAGTCCCGGGGAGCTGTTTTTT.

The V gene is TRBV7-9, the J gene TRBJ2-3; TRBD2 matches 12 bases. There are 19 residues in the CDR3. V shed 1 base and J 3 bases; nucleotides not matched to a gene: 11. Germline loops: CDR1 SEHNR, CDR2 FQNEAQ (reference sequence). The CDR3 bases are TGTGCCAGCAGCTTAGATTGGCTAGCGGGGGGGCCGAGTACAGATACGCAGTATTTT. This translates into CASSLDWLAGGPSTDTQYF.

This rearrangement joins TRBV5-1 to TRBJ2-3; 11 bases are shared with TRBD2. The CDR3 totals 19 residues. CDR1 SGHRS and CDR2 YFSETQ come from the germline V gene. The V segment lost 0 bases and the J segment 0 bases; nucleotides outside the gene matches: 9. As DNA, the CDR3 is TGCGCCAGCAGCTTGGGGGGACTAGCGGTAATAGCTAGCACAGATACGCAGTATTTT. This gives the protein CASSLGGLAVIASTDTQYF.

The rearrangement links TRBV10-1 to TRBJ1-1; possibly TRBD1 for D (5 bases). Trimming pared 6 bases from V and 7 bases from J, leaving 12 bases between. Germline CDR1 is WNHNN and CDR2 is SYGVQD (reference sequence). The CDR3 consists of 12 residues. This CDR3 reads CASSRGTGEAFF. Written as DNA, the CDR3 is TGCGCCAGCAGCCGGGGGACGGGTGAAGCTTTCTTT.

J is TRBJ1-4 and V is TRBV18; D unclear. Trimming stripped 3 bases from V and 7 bases from J, with 15 bases between. Germline V gives CDR1 KGHSH, CDR2 LQKENI. This CDR3 has 15 residues. CDR3 in DNA: TGTGCCAGCTCACCGAATTCGGGAGGGAGTGAAAAACTGTTTTTT. This gives the protein CASSPNSGGSEKLFF.

This clone has just one count. V usage is TRBV5-1 and J usage is TRBJ2-4; maybe TRBD2 (5 bases). CDR3 length: 16 amino acids. Between the trimmed V and J ends, which lost 0 bases and 2 bases, there was a span of 12 bases. Germline V gene lookup returns CDR1 SGHRS and CDR2 YFSETQ. Here the CDR3 reads CASSLGSRVPKNIQYF. CDR3 in DNA: TGCGCCAGCAGCTTGGGGTCGAGGGTACCCAAAAACATTCAGTACTTC.

The chain combines TRBV27 with TRBJ2-5; 7 nucleotides align to TRBD2. This CDR3 is built from 13 residues. Germline assignment: CDR1 MNHEY and CDR2 SMNVEV (reference sequence). V lost 8 bases and J lost 5; bases outside the gene matches: 8. DNA for the CDR3: TGTGCCAGCTCACGGGGGGTGAGGGAGACCCAGTACTTC. Residues: CASSRGVRETQYF.

The chain links TRBV11-1 to TRBJ1-2, with 8 bases aligning to TRBD1. V lost 1 base to trimming and J lost 2 bases; unmatched junction nucleotides: 3. The CDR3 runs 15 residues. Germline CDR1 reads SGHAT; CDR2 reads FQDESV (reference sequence). The CDR3 DNA reads TGTGCCAGCAGCTTAGGGGACAGGCCAAACTATGGCTACACCTTC. Residues: CASSLGDRPNYGYTF. The full variable domain, with the rest looked up from reference TRBV11-1 and TRBJ1-2, is EAEVAQSPRYKITEKSQAVAFWCDPISGHATLYWYRQILGQGPELLVQFQDESVVDDSQLPKDRFSAERLKGVDSTLKIQPAELGDSAMYLCASSLGDRPNYGYTFGSGTRLTVV.

This clone was detected once. The rearrangement joins TRBV11-2 to TRBJ2-2; D may be TRBD2 (6 bases). V lost 8 bases to trimming and J lost 3 bases, with 19 bases between them. The CDR3 length is 16 residues. Germline CDR1 SGHAT, CDR2 FQNNGV. CDR3 sequence: CASQALSIADTGELFF. The CDR3 nucleotides are TGTGCCAGCCAAGCTTTATCCATAGCGGACACCGGGGAGCTGTTTTTT.

This clone was seen more than once but under ten times. This chain connects TRBV6-2 or TRBV6-3 to TRBJ2-5, with 8 bases fitting TRBD2. The J segment lost 5 bases and the V segment lost 5 bases, leaving 10 bases of the junction unmatched. The CDR3 loop spans 15 amino acids. Germline V gives CDR1 MNHEY, CDR2 SVGEGT. CDR3 DNA: TGTGCCAGCAGTAGGAATCGGGGGGGCCAGGAGACCCAGTACTTC. Protein: CASSRNRGGQETQYF.

V usage is TRBV28 and J usage is TRBJ2-7; 7 nucleotides agree with TRBD1. The CDR3 covers 14 residues. Per the germline V gene, CDR1 is MDHEN and CDR2 is SYDVKM. Trimming cost V 4 bases and J 3 bases; bases outside gene matches: 6. The CDR3: CASSSPTGNYEQYF. CDR3 DNA: TGTGCCAGCAGTTCACCGACAGGGAACTACGAGCAGTACTTC.

The chain couples TRBV29-1 to TRBJ2-3, with 10 nucleotides matching TRBD2. CDR1 is SQVTM, CDR2 ANQGSEA, per germline. The junction had 8 bases not matched to a gene; V was cut back by 2 bases and J by 6 bases. CDR3 size: 15 residues. CDR3 DNA sequence: TGCAGCGTTGAATCATTAGCGGGAGGATCGGATACGCAGTATTTT. Protein sequence: CSVESLAGGSDTQYF.

The V gene is TRBV5-4, the J gene TRBJ2-3; TRBD2 matches 9 bases. This CDR3 region has 15 residues. V lost 0 bases, J lost 2 bases, and 1 base stayed unmatched. Germline CDR1 reads SGHNT; CDR2 reads YYREEE (reference sequence). CDR3 nucleotides: TGTGCCAGCAGCTTGGGACTAGCGGCCACAGATACGCAGTATTTT. The encoded protein is CASSLGLAATDTQYF.

The CDR3 DNA sequence: TGTGCCAGCAGCTTAAGTGCTTGGGCTGAGCAGTTCTTC. This translates into CASSLSAWAEQFF. The chain carries TRBV7-3 and TRBJ2-1; no reliable D call. With 1 base removed from V and 9 bases from J, the gap between germline ends came to 10 bases. This CDR3 comprises 13 residues. Germline lookup yields CDR1 SGHTA and CDR2 FQGTGA.

This sequence joins TRBV18 and TRBJ2-7; a possible D gene is TRBD2 (6 bases). The CDR3 extends over 15 amino acids. Trimming took 6 bases from V and 3 from J, leaving 18 bases between them. CDR1 KGHSH and CDR2 LQKENI come from the germline V gene. The DNA of the CDR3 is TGTGCCAGCTCCCTCGGGGGTTCGGGCTTCTACGAGCAGTACTTC. Translated: CASSLGGSGFYEQYF.

This clone was observed a handful of times. V and J are TRBV12-3 or TRBV12-4 and TRBJ2-1; D may be TRBD2 (6 bases). The germline V and J ends were trimmed by 6 bases and 15 bases, with 15 bases remaining between them. The CDR3 runs 11 residues. CDR3 region: CASSLSGALFF. The CDR3 nucleotides are TGTGCCAGCAGCCTTAGCGGAGCACTGTTCTTC.

The chain links TRBV9 to TRBJ2-2, with 7 nucleotides matching TRBD2. Germline values: CDR1 SGDLS, CDR2 YYNGEE. V lost 2 bases to trimming and J lost 6 bases; unmatched junction nucleotides: 7. The CDR3 sequence is 15 residues long. CDR3 bases: TGTGCCAGCAGCGTGGTAATTAGCGGGCCCGGGGAGCTGTTTTTT. It encodes CASSVVISGPGELFF.